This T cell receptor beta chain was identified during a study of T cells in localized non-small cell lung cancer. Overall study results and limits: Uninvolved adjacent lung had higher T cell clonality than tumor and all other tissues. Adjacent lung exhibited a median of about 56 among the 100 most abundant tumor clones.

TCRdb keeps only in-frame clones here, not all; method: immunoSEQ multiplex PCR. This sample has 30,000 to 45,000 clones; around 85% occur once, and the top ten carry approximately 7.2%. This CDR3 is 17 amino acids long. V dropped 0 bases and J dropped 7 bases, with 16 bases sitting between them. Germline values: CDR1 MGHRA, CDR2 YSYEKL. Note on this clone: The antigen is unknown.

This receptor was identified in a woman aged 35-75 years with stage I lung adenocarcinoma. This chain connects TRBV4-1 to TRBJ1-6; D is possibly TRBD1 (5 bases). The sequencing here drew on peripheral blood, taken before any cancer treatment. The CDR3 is CASSQDPPGLGNSPLHF. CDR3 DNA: TGCGCCAGCAGCCAAGATCCCCCGGGACTGGGAAATTCACCCCTCCACTTT.